The 2 T cell receptor beta chains below were found in one sample sequenced in a study of shared clonotypes between healthy human individuals. Profiling relied on immunoSEQ multiplex PCR, and the TCRdb table lists in-frame clones only, not all of them. The sample carries 2 million or so clones, about 95% recorded once. Naive CD8 cells lacked CD45RO and underwent positive selection for CCR7, leaving out terminally differentiated effector memory CD45RA+ cells. Sequencing input: naive CD8+ T cells sorted from blood. The receptors here all came from a man aged 18 to 30 in good health.

The V and J genes are TRBV11-2 and TRBJ2-7; D not certain. Trimming left V 3 bases short and J 0 bases short, with 6 bases between. This CDR3 region has 13 residues. Germline V gene lookup returns CDR1 SGHAT and CDR2 FQNNGV. In DNA, the CDR3 is TGTGCCAGCAGCTTCGCGAGCTCCTACGAGCAGTACTTC. It encodes CASSFASSYEQYF.

The CDR3 DNA reads as TGTGCCAGCAGCTTTAGTGGTGAGACCCAGTACTTC. Translating gives CASSFSGETQYF. The rearrangement links TRBV7-2 to TRBJ2-5; D is undetermined. The germline gives CDR1 SGHTA, CDR2 FQGNSA. The CDR3 totals 12 residues. V dropped 3 bases and J dropped 5 bases, with 7 bases sitting between them.